The entry below gives a single T cell receptor (beta chain) sequence along with its context. CDR1 and CDR2 (germline): MNHEY, SVGEGT. The V end was cut by 0 bases, the J end by 4 bases, with 18 bases between. The CDR3 loop spans 17 amino acids. The data stem from a study of T cell responses to AZD1222 COVID-19 vaccine. Study-wide context: Pooled in the analysis were second doses at about 4 or about 12 weeks.

The repertoire was sequenced with immunoSEQ multiplex PCR; TCRdb's copy has only in-frame clones and lacks some. The profile shows more than 150,000 clones, approximately 86% of them singletons. V usage is TRBV6-2 or TRBV6-3 and J usage is TRBJ1-1; D possibly corresponds to TRBD1 (6 bases). The source of this sequence is an adult in good health. The sequencing here drew on peripheral blood, taken on day 0 of AZD1222 vaccination. Here the CDR3 reads CASSYSSRGGGITEAFF. The CDR3 DNA sequence: TGTGCCAGCAGTTACTCGAGCCGGGGAGGGGGAATCACTGAAGCTTTCTTT.